Shown below are 6 T cell receptor beta chains from a single sample sequenced in a study of cytomegalovirus exposure and HLA in healthy donors. The PCR employed 60 Vbeta primers together with 13 Jbeta primers. The protocol was immunoSEQ multiplex PCR, while the TCRdb copy is restricted to in-frame clones and leaves out a portion. The sample shows some 130,000 clones, around 76% of them seen only once. The sequencing input was PBMCs. These receptors were taken from a male donor in good health and CMV-seronegative.

Only one count was recorded for this clone. This sequence joins TRBV28 and TRBJ2-1; maybe TRBD2 (5 bases). Germline CDR1 is MDHEN and CDR2 is SYDVKM. V was cut by 6 bases and J by 6 bases, with 15 bases left in between. The CDR3 spans 14 residues. CDR3 DNA: TGTGCCAGCAGGCGGGCGGTCCTCCGCAATGAGCAGTTCTTC. This encodes CASRRAVLRNEQFF.

This clone appeared once. The rearrangement uses TRBV28 and TRBJ1-5, with D perhaps matching TRBD1 (6 bases). The CDR3 spans 13 residues. Germline V gene sequence: CDR1 MDHEN, CDR2 SYDVKM. V gave up 7 bases and J gave up 6 bases, with 13 bases separating them. The CDR3 DNA reads TGTGCCAGCACCACAGGGTCCGTTCAGCCCCAGCATTTT. Amino acids: CASTTGSVQPQHF.

The V gene is TRBV29-1, the J gene TRBJ2-5, with D maybe TRBD2 (6 bases). In germline, CDR1 is SQVTM, CDR2 ANQGSEA. V was clipped by 6 bases and J by 4 bases, with 21 bases between them. CDR3 size: 15 residues. The CDR3 region is CSVGPLWEDGETQYF. CDR3 bases: TGCAGCGTGGGCCCTCTATGGGAGGACGGAGAGACCCAGTACTTC. Full variable domain (rest looked up from reference TRBV29-1 and TRBJ2-5): SAVISQKPSRDICQRGTSLTIQCQVDSQVTMMFWYRQQPGQSLTLIATANQGSEATYESGFVIDKFPISRPNLTFSTLTVSNMSPEDSSIYLCSVGPLWEDGETQYFGPGTRLLVL.

This chain joins TRBV7-8 and TRBJ2-1; 8 positions agree with TRBD2. CDR3 length: 16 residues. Germline values: CDR1 SGHVS, CDR2 FQNEAQ. J was trimmed by 7 bases and V by 3 bases; bases with no gene match: 11. CDR3 residues: CASSLESGSLRNEQFF. The CDR3 DNA follows: TGTGCCAGCAGCTTGGAGAGCGGGAGCCTTAGGAATGAGCAGTTCTTC.

The V and J genes are TRBV30 and TRBJ2-7, with 7 positions matching TRBD1. The V and J ends lost 5 bases and 2 bases, in that order; junction bases with no gene match: 6. The CDR3 contains 13 residues. Germline CDR1 and CDR2: GTSNPN and SVGIG (reference sequence). CDR3 sequence: CAWGWTGPYEQYF. DNA for the CDR3: TGTGCCTGGGGGTGGACAGGCCCCTACGAGCAGTACTTC.

J is TRBJ2-1 and V is TRBV28; TRBD2 matches at 12 bases. The J segment lost 4 bases and the V segment lost 2 bases, leaving 6 bases of the junction unmatched. This CDR3 is built from 17 residues. Germline assignment: CDR1 MDHEN and CDR2 SYDVKM. CDR3 bases: TGTGCCAGCAGTTTACCTTCTGGACTAGCGGGGTACAATGAGCAGTTCTTC. It encodes CASSLPSGLAGYNEQFF.